A single sample is the source of the 24 T cell receptor beta chains below, sequenced in a study of blood T cell repertoires in COVID-19. Profiled with immunoSEQ multiplex PCR; TCRdb holds only in-frame clones, not every one. The profile shows about 210,000 clones, 81% of them singletons. Sequenced: PBMCs or T cells enriched from blood (not recorded which). The receptors shown here come from a woman in her 50s with acute COVID-19.

The chain couples TRBV11-3 to TRBJ2-3, with a weak D call TRBD1 (5 bases). The ends were cut back, 1 base at V and 2 bases at J, with 10 bases in the middle. This CDR3 has 15 residues. In germline, CDR1 is SGHNT, CDR2 YENEEA. The CDR3 DNA follows: TGTGCCAGCAGCTTAGGCGGCGGACACACAGATACGCAGTATTTT. This encodes CASSLGGGHTDTQYF.

This clone was counted a single time. The rearrangement joins TRBV18 to TRBJ1-2; 7 nucleotides match TRBD1. Germline V gene sequence: CDR1 KGHSH, CDR2 LQKENI. The ends lost 2 bases at V and 9 bases at J; junction bases unmatched: 6. The CDR3 length is 13 residues. CDR3 nucleotide sequence: TGTGCCAGCTCACCAGAGACAGGGACGAGCTACACCTTC. Amino acids: CASSPETGTSYTF.

J is TRBJ1-1 and V is TRBV7-9; D ambiguous. Germline CDR1 and CDR2: SEHNR and FQNEAQ (reference sequence). Trimming pared 5 bases from V and 5 bases from J, leaving 12 bases between. The CDR3 runs to 13 residues. CDR3 coding DNA: TGTGCCAGCAGCGCCACGGGAGGTACTGAAGCTTTCTTT. Its translation is CASSATGGTEAFF.

This clone has only a few counts. V gene TRBV6-6 combines with J gene TRBJ1-2; 8 nucleotides agree with TRBD1. The germline V gene encodes CDR1 MNHNY and CDR2 SVGAGI (reference sequence). V lost 7 bases to trimming and J lost 7 bases; unmatched junction nucleotides: 5. This CDR3 is built from 12 residues. CDR3 loop: CASKQGEGGYTF. As DNA, the CDR3 is TGTGCCAGCAAACAGGGGGAAGGTGGCTACACCTTC.

The CDR3: CASSGQGGGYTF. CDR3 in DNA: TGTGCCAGCAGTGGACAGGGGGGCGGCTACACCTTC. J is TRBJ1-2 and V is TRBV12-3 or TRBV12-4; TRBD1 aligns across 10 bases. Trimming removed 5 bases from V and 8 bases from J; junction bases left unmatched: 2. The CDR3 is 12 amino acids.

The chain is built from TRBV5-1 and TRBJ2-7; possible D gene TRBD1, 6 bases. The V gene lost 4 bases and the J gene lost 5 bases, with 16 bases spanning the gap. Germline lookup yields CDR1 SGHRS and CDR2 YFSETQ. This CDR3 is built from 14 residues. In DNA form, the CDR3 reads TGCGCCAGCAGCGGGGACAATTGGATCAACGAGCAGTACTTC. It codes for CASSGDNWINEQYF. The complete variable domain, with remaining parts taken from reference TRBV5-1 and TRBJ2-7, reads KAGVTQTPRYLIKTRGQQVTLSCSPISGHRSVSWYQQTPGQGLQFLFEYFSETQRNKGNFPGRFSGRQFSNSRSEMNVSTLELGDSALYLCASSGDNWINEQYFGPGTRLTVT.

The V call is TRBV5-1, the J call TRBJ2-3, with TRBD2 matching over 10 bases. J was trimmed by 2 bases and V by 4 bases; bases with no gene match: 13. The length of the CDR3 is 18 residues. Germline V gene sequence: CDR1 SGHRS, CDR2 YFSETQ. The CDR3 coding sequence is TGCGCCAGCAGCGCCTCCGCGGGTAGCGGGGGGATCACAGATACGCAGTATTTT. Amino acids: CASSASAGSGGITDTQYF.

The chain couples TRBV11-3 to TRBJ1-3; tentative D call: TRBD1 (6 bases). The CDR3 runs 14 residues. Germline lookup yields CDR1 SGHNT and CDR2 YENEEA. Trimming pared 5 bases from V and 3 bases from J, leaving 11 bases between. This CDR3 is CASSLVGGGNTIYF. DNA for the CDR3: TGTGCCAGCAGCCTCGTAGGGGGTGGAAACACCATATATTTT.

The rearrangement joins TRBV5-1 to TRBJ2-3, with TRBD2 matching 8 bases. Germline trimming cut 4 bases from V and 6 bases from J; bases unmatched to any gene: 13. The germline CDR1 and CDR2 sequences are SGHRS and YFSETQ. This CDR3 is built from 16 residues. As DNA, the CDR3 is TGCGCCAGCAGCCAGGGGCGCAGCGGGAGCGGTGATACGCAGTATTTT. Protein sequence: CASSQGRSGSGDTQYF. Together with reference TRBV5-1 and TRBJ2-3, the CDR3 gives the full variable domain: KAGVTQTPRYLIKTRGQQVTLSCSPISGHRSVSWYQQTPGQGLQFLFEYFSETQRNKGNFPGRFSGRQFSNSRSEMNVSTLELGDSALYLCASSQGRSGSGDTQYFGPGTRLTVL.

The chain uses TRBV9 and TRBJ2-7; TRBD2 aligns across 9 bases. The CDR3 is made up of 16 amino acids. Germline CDR1 reads SGDLS; CDR2 reads YYNGEE. The junction had 5 bases not matched to a gene; V was cut back by 0 bases and J by 1 base. CDR3 loop: CASSVEASGASYEQYF. As DNA, the CDR3 is TGTGCCAGCAGCGTAGAGGCTAGCGGGGCTTCCTACGAGCAGTACTTC.

This clone occurred once. This chain uses TRBV4-3 with TRBJ2-3; 12 positions match TRBD2. The CDR3 totals 18 residues. Germline values: CDR1 LGHNA, CDR2 YSLEER. V shed 2 bases, J shed 6 bases, and the junction held 12 bases outside the gene matches. CDR3 bases: TGCGCCAGCAGCCAATCAGTACCTAGCGGGGGGGCCATGGATACGCAGTATTTT. Its translation is CASSQSVPSGGAMDTQYF.

This clone was seen a single time. The chain uses TRBV9 and TRBJ1-4; D not resolved. Germline CDR1 reads SGDLS; CDR2 reads YYNGEE. V lost 0 bases to trimming and J lost 7 bases, with 22 bases between them. The CDR3 totals 18 residues. Written as DNA, the CDR3 is TGTGCCAGCAGCGTAGGGGGTAAGGGAGGCGGGGTCGGTGAAAAACTGTTTTTT. It translates to CASSVGGKGGGVGEKLFF. The full variable domain, rest sourced from reference TRBV9 and TRBJ1-4, is DSGVTQTPKHLITATGQRVTLRCSPRSGDLSVYWYQQSLDQGLQFLIQYYNGEERAKGNILERFSAQQFPDLHSELNLSSLELGDSALYFCASSVGGKGGGVGEKLFFGSGTQLSVL.

The V and J genes are TRBV5-1 and TRBJ2-1; 9 bases align to TRBD2. CDR1 is SGHRS, CDR2 YFSETQ, per germline. J was trimmed by 6 bases and V by 0 bases; bases with no gene match: 4. CDR3 length: 15 residues. Here the CDR3 reads CASSLVGLASNEQFF. For the CDR3, the DNA is TGCGCCAGCAGCTTGGTGGGACTAGCTTCCAATGAGCAGTTCTTC.

The chain combines TRBV25-1 with TRBJ2-2; TRBD1 is a possible D gene (6 bases). Germline values: CDR1 MGHDK, CDR2 SYGVNS. This CDR3 is built from 14 residues. The V and J ends lost 3 bases and 4 bases respectively, with 9 bases between them. The DNA of the CDR3 is TGTGCCAGCAGTGAGGGCAGGGGCACCGGGGAGCTGTTTTTT. Its translation: CASSEGRGTGELFF.

This clone has more than one count but fewer than ten. V and J are TRBV18 and TRBJ1-5, with 9 bases lining up with TRBD1. J was trimmed by 0 bases and V by 4 bases; bases with no gene match: 7. Germline CDR1 reads KGHSH; CDR2 reads LQKENI. The CDR3 covers 17 residues. Here the CDR3 reads CASSHYDRGTSNQPQHF. As DNA, the CDR3 is TGTGCCAGCTCACACTACGACAGGGGGACTAGCAATCAGCCCCAGCATTTT.

The chain couples TRBV7-9 to TRBJ1-3, with D maybe TRBD1 (6 bases). The V gene's germline CDR1 is SEHNR and CDR2 FQNEAQ (reference sequence). V was pared by 1 base and J by 0 bases, with 16 bases between. There are 18 residues in the CDR3. CDR3 residues: CASSLDQGRAHSGNTIYF. CDR3 nucleotide sequence: TGTGCCAGCAGCTTAGACCAGGGGAGGGCTCACTCTGGAAACACCATATATTTT.

V usage is TRBV21-1 and J usage is TRBJ2-3; the table's D call of TRBD2 was not tested on the DNA. TRBV21-1 is given as a pseudogene. The CDR3 runs to 13 residues. CDR3 DNA: TGTGCCAGCAGCCGGGACTCGGTCGATACGCAGTATTTT. Translated, it gives CASSRDSVDTQYF.

V is TRBV7-8 and J is TRBJ1-4; 8 bases are a match to TRBD1. Germline V CDR1 and CDR2: SGHVS, FQNEAQ. V gave up 3 bases and J gave up 4 bases; unmatched junction bases: 7. The CDR3 has 16 amino acids. This CDR3 is CASSLRGQVNNEKLFF. The CDR3 DNA reads TGTGCCAGCAGCTTGAGGGGACAGGTGAATAATGAAAAACTGTTTTTT. The variable domain in full, with the rest retrieved from reference TRBV7-8 and TRBJ1-4, is GAGVSQSPRYKVAKRGQDVALRCDPISGHVSLFWYQQALGQGPEFLTYFQNEAQLDKSGLPSDRFFAERPEGSVSTLKIQRTQQEDSAVYLCASSLRGQVNNEKLFFGSGTQLSVL.

The CDR3 is CATGVTNSPLHF. CDR3 coding DNA: TGTGCCACCGGGGTGACGAATTCACCCCTCCACTTT. The genes are TRBV28 and TRBJ1-6, with D uncertain. V lost 10 bases and J 7 bases, leaving 11 bases between the germline ends. This CDR3 is built from 12 residues. Germline CDR1 MDHEN, CDR2 SYDVKM.

The chain carries TRBV5-1 and TRBJ2-7; perhaps TRBD1 as D (7 bases). From germline, CDR1 is SGHRS and CDR2 YFSETQ. This CDR3 contains 12 residues. V was cut by 4 bases and J by 12 bases, with 17 bases left in between. CDR3 sequence reads: CASSPDRQGLYF. CDR3 bases: TGCGCCAGCAGCCCGGATAGACAGGGACTGTACTTC.

The chain joins TRBV6-6 to TRBJ1-6; D remains ambiguous. Looked up from germline, CDR1 is MNHNY and CDR2 is SVGAGI (reference sequence). The length of the CDR3 is 14 residues. V shed 0 bases and J shed 6 bases, with 6 bases lying between them. The CDR3 sequence: CASSYSEINSPLHF. As DNA, the CDR3 is TGTGCCAGCAGTTACTCGGAGATTAATTCACCCCTCCACTTT.

This sequence joins TRBV2 and TRBJ2-5, with TRBD2 identical over 13 bases. V shed 7 bases, J shed 0 bases, and the junction held 5 bases outside the gene matches. Germline V gene sequence: CDR1 SNHLY, CDR2 FYNNEI. CDR3 length: 16 residues. CDR3 amino acids: CASTRLAGGYQETQYF. The CDR3 region has the DNA TGTGCCAGCACGCGACTAGCGGGAGGCTACCAAGAGACCCAGTACTTC.

This clone has only a few counts. The chain combines TRBV6-4 with TRBJ2-7; 9 nucleotides agree with TRBD2. The V gene's germline CDR1 is MRHNA and CDR2 SNTAGT. After removal of 4 bases from V and 2 bases from J, the junction contained 3 bases not matched to a gene. This CDR3 spans 14 amino acids. As DNA, the CDR3 is TGTGCCAGCAGTGTACTAGCGGGCCCCTACGAGCAGTACTTC. Translation gives CASSVLAGPYEQYF.

The chain is built from TRBV18 and TRBJ1-1, with D unclear. The CDR3 is 15 amino acids. Germline assignment: CDR1 KGHSH and CDR2 LQKENI. V was clipped by 0 bases and J by 4 bases, with 12 bases between them. The CDR3 protein is CASSPPLGSGTEAFF. The CDR3 coding sequence is TGTGCCAGCTCACCACCTTTAGGATCGGGCACTGAAGCTTTCTTT.